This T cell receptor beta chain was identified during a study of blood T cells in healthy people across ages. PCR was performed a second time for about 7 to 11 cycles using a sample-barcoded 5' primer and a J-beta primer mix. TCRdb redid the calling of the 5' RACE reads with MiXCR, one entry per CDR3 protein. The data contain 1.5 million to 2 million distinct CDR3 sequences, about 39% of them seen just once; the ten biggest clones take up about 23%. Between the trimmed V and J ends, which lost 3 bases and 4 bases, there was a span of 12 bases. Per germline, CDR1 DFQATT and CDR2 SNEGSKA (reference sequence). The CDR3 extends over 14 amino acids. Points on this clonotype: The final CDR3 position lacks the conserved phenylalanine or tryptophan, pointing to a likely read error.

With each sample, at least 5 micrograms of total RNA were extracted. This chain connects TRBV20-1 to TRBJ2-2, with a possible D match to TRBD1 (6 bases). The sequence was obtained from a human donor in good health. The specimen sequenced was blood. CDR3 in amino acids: CSASDRRITGELFV. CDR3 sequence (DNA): TGCAGTGCTAGTGACAGGCGAATCACCGGGGAGCTGTTTGTT.